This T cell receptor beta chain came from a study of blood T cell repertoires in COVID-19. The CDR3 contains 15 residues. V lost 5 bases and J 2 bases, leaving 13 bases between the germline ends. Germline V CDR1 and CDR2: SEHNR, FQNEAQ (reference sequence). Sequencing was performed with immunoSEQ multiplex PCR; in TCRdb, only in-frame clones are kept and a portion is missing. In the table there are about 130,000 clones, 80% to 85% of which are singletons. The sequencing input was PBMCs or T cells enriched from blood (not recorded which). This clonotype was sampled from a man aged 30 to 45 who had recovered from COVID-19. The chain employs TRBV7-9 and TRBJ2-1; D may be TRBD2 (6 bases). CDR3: CASSGPAGTYNEQFF. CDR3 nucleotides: TGTGCCAGCAGCGGACCCGCGGGGACCTACAATGAGCAGTTCTTC. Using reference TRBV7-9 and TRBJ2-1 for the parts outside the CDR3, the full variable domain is DTGVSQNPRHKITKRGQNVTFRCDPISEHNRLYWYRQTLGQGPEFLTYFQNEAQLEKSRLLSDRFSAERPKGSFSTLEIQRTEQGDSAMYLCASSGPAGTYNEQFFGPGTRLTVL.